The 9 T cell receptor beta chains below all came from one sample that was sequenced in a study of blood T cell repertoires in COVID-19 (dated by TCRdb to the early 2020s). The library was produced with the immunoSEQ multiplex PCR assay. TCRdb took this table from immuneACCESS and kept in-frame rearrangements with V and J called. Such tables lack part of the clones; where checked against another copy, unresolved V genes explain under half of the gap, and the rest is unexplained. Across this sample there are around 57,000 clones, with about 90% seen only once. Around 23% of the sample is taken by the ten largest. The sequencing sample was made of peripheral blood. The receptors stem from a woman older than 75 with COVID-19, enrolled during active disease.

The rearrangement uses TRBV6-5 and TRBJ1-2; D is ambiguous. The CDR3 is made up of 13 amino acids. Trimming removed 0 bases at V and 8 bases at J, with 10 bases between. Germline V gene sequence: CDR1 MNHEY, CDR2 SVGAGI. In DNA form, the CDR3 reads TGTGCCAGCAGTTACTCCAGCGCCCTGGGCTACACCTTC. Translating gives CASSYSSALGYTF.

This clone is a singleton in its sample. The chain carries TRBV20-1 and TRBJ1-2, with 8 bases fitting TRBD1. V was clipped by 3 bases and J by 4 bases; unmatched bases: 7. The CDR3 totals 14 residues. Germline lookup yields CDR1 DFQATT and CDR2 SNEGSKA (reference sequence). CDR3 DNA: TGCAGTGCTAGTAGACAGGGGACGAGCTATGGCTACACCTTC. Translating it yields CSASRQGTSYGYTF.

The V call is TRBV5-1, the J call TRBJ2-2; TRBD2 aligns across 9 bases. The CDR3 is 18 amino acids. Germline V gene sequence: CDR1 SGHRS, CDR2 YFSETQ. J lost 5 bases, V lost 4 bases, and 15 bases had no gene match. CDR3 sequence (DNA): TGCGCCAGCAGCCTAGCGGGACGGCCCGACTACGAAACCGGGGAGCTGTTTTTT. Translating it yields CASSLAGRPDYETGELFF.

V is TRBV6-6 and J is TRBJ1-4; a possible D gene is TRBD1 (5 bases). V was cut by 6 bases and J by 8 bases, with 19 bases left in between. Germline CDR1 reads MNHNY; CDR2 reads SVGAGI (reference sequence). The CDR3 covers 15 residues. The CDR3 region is CASSPSRGDREKLFF. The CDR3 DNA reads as TGTGCCAGCAGCCCCTCGCGGGGGGATCGAGAAAAACTGTTTTTT.

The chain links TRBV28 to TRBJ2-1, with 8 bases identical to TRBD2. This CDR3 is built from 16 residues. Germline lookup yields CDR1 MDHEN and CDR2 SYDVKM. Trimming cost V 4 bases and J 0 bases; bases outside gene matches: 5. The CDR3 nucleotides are TGTGCCAGCAGTTCCCCGGCGGGGGGCTCCTACAATGAGCAGTTCTTC. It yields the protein CASSSPAGGSYNEQFF.

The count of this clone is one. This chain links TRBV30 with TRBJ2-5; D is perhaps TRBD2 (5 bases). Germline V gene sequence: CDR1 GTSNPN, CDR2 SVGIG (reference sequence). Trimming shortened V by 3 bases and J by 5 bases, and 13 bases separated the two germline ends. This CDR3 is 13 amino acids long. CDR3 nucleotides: TGTGCCTGGAGGGCGGGCCTCGAGGAGACCCAGTACTTC. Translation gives CAWRAGLEETQYF.

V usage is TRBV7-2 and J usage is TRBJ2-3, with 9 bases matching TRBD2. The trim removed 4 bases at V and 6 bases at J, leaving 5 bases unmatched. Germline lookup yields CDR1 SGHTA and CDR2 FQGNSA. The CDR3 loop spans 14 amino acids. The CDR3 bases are TGTGCCAGCAGCTCACGGACTAGCGCCGATACGCAGTATTTT. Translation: CASSSRTSADTQYF.

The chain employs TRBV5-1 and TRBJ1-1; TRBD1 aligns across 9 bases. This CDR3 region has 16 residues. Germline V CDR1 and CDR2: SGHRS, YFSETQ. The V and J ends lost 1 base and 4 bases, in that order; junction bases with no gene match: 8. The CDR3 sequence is CASSLTGQGGGTEAFF. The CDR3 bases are TGCGCCAGCAGCTTGACGGGACAGGGAGGGGGCACTGAAGCTTTCTTT.

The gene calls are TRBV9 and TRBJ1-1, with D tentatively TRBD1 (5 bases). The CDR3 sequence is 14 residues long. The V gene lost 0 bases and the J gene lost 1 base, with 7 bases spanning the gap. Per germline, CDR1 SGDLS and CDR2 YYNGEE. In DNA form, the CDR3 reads TGTGCCAGCAGCGTAGCGGGGGAGAACACTGAAGCTTTCTTT. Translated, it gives CASSVAGENTEAFF.